This T cell receptor beta chain appears in the sequencing data of a study of CD8 T cells in Susac syndrome. The RNA input was about 0.5 to 1 ug, and it was reverse transcribed with random hexamers. Across 54 Vbeta and 13 Jbeta, TCR beta CDR3 was amplified with immunoSEQ multiplex PCR. TCRdb re-called the immunoSEQ multiplex PCR reads with MiXCR, one entry per CDR3 protein. The table shows under 550,000 distinct CDR3 sequences, with more than 70% occurring only once. The T cells that were sequenced for TCR beta were CD8+ and CD4+ cells from blood. This clonotype was detected only a few times. V lost 4 bases and J lost 5, with 20 bases in between. Germline V gene lookup returns CDR1 MRHNA and CDR2 SNTAGT. This CDR3 has 17 residues.

The J gene is TRBJ2-2, the V gene TRBV6-4, with D perhaps matching TRBD1 (7 bases). Material: CD8+ T cells from PBMCs. This clonotype was sampled from a human donor with multiple sclerosis. The CDR3 DNA follows: TGTGCCAGCAGTGGCCCCCGCCAGGGGGGCCGGACCGGGGAGCTGTTTTTT. This translates into CASSGPRQGGRTGELFF.